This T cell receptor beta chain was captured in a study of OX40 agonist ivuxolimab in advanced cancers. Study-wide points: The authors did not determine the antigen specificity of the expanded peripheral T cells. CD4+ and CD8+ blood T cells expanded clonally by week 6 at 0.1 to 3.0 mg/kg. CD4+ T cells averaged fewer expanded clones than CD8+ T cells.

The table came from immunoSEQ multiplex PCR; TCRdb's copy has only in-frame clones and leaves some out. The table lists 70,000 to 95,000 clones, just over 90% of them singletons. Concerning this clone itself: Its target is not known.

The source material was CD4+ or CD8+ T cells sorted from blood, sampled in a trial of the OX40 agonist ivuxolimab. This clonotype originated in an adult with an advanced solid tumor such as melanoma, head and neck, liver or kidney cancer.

CDR3 DNA: TGTGCCAGCAGCCTCGGGGGGGCCACAGATACGCAGTATTTT. It is translated as CASSLGGATDTQYF. This chain uses TRBV7-3 with TRBJ2-3, with 8 nucleotides matching TRBD2. This CDR3 region has 14 residues. J lost 2 bases, V lost 5 bases, and 3 bases had no gene match. The germline gives CDR1 SGHTA, CDR2 FQGTGA.